Detailed here is one T cell receptor beta chain. The antigen this receptor binds is unknown. Base quality data are lacking; no much larger clone is found one base away. Trimming removed 4 bases from V and 5 bases from J, leaving 11 bases between the germline ends. CDR1 and CDR2 are read off the germline V gene as SNHLY and FYNNEI. From cysteine to phenylalanine, the CDR3 is 13 amino acids long. Here the CDR3 DNA is all that survives: 39 bases in frame from base 1. This entry belongs to a study of CD8+CD57+ T cells in acquired aplastic anemia (dated by TCRdb to between 2017 and 2018). Concerning the study at large: DNA extracted from sorted CD4+ and CD8+ cells had a mean of approximately 3 ug, with a range of roughly 0.2 to 27.4 ug. For healthy donor samples, the average read count was about 10 million for CD4+ cells and approximately 11 million for CD8+ cells. The paper's findings and limits, for the study overall: Some 30 CD8+ CDR3 sequences were shared between patients and controls but appeared highly expressed in patients and within their immunodominant clones. CD8+ Simpson's diversity did not differ significantly between patients and healthy controls (P=0.060).

In the study, sorted CD4+ and CD8+ blood T cells from patients with severe aplastic anemia and from healthy subjects underwent deep sequencing of TCR repertoires. Ficoll-Paque density gradient centrifugation was used to isolate peripheral blood mononuclear cells. Before DNA was extracted, CD4+ and CD8+ T cells were sorted using either FACS or magnetic beads. TCR beta VDJ combination and CDR3 sequence profiling used genomic DNA as the template. An Illumina HiSeq 2000 was used for TCR repertoire sequencing. In the paper's pipeline: TRBV/TRBJ rearrangement plots, CDR3 size and DJ length profiles, and Simpson's diversity index were used to evaluate the repertoires. The most abundant DNA sequence in the deep sequencing data was taken as the immunodominant clone. CDR3 amino acid sequences were screened for sharing across subjects and compared with published repertoires and the VDJdb database. Using fastp trimming at Q25 and MiXCR clonotype assembly, TCRdb reanalyzed the public sequencing data and kept in-frame beta chains. A single entry per CDR3 protein holds the most common genes and DNA from its merged rows. These V and J calls are TCRdb output, not the study's own analysis. In this sample the table shows about 220,000 distinct CDR3 sequences, 34% of which occur a single time. The ten most abundant clones make up roughly 1.1% of the sample.

The sequence links TRBV2 to TRBJ1-1; the D gene is possibly TRBD1, with 6 bases matching. The receptor's source is a human donor in good health, serving as a control. Specimen: sorted CD4+, CD8+, or CD8+CD57+ T cells (not recorded which) from PBMCs. The CDR3 in this case is CASSAGVITEAFF. The DNA is as follows: TGTGCCAGCAGTGCAGGGGTCATTACTGAAGCTTTCTTT.